The TCR beta chain described here comes from a study of technical replicates of blood from a handful of donors. Germline CDR1 is MDHEN and CDR2 is SYDVKM. The ends were cut back, 4 bases at V and 3 bases at J, with 9 bases in the middle. The CDR3 totals 13 residues. TCRdb keeps only in-frame clones here, not all; method: immunoSEQ multiplex PCR. Here the sample spans roughly 80,000 clones, around 89% being singletons. This clone has just one count. The sequence derives from a human donor in good health. The V call is TRBV28, the J call TRBJ1-2, with unresolved D. Sequenced: T cells isolated from PBMCs. The CDR3 sequence: CASSSPDYYGYTF. DNA of the CDR3: TGTGCCAGCAGTTCCCCTGACTACTATGGCTACACCTTC.